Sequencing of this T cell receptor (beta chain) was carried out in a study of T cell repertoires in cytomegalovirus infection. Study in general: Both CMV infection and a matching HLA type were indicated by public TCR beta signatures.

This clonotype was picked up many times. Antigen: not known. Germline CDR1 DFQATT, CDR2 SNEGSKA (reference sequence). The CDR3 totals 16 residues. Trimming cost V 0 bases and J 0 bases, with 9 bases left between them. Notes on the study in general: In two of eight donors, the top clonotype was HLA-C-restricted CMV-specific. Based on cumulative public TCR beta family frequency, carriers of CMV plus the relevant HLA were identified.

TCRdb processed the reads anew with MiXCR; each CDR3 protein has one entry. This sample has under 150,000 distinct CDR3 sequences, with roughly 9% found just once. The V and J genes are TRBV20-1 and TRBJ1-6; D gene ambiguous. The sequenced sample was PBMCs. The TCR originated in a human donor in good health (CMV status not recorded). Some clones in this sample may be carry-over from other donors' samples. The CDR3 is CSARDRGSSYNSPLHF. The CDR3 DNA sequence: TGCAGTGCTAGAGATCGAGGTAGCTCCTATAATTCACCCCTCCACTTT.